This T cell receptor beta chain was captured by sequencing in a study of identical twins. Study-wide results and caveats: Excess low generation probability was seen in twin-shared out-of-frame alpha sequences.

A template switching step contributed a universal primer site, while unique molecular identifiers were present in the cDNA. TCRdb ran MiXCR on the 5' RACE reads and lists one entry per CDR3 protein. The repertoire holds approximately 230,000 distinct CDR3 sequences, with around 6.5% as singletons. This clonotype showed up just a few times. What it binds is not known. V was pared by 2 bases and J by 0 bases, with 11 bases between. CDR1 and CDR2 (germline): ENHRY, SYGVKD. This CDR3 comprises 16 residues. The sample also formed part of further work on T cells expressing NK-cell markers. That paper adds: Sequencing of TCR beta repertoires drew on sorted CD3+CD56+NKG2C+, CD3+CD56+NKG2C- and CD3+CD56-NKG2C+ T cells. Seven of the eight sequenced donors were classified as HCMV-seropositive, and one was classified as seronegative.

The sample was CD8+ T cells sorted from blood. The gene calls are TRBV10-3 and TRBJ2-1, with D perhaps TRBD2 (5 bases). This clonotype was sampled from a young woman in good health. The CDR3, as DNA: TGTGCCATCAGTGAGCTTGGGGAGATCTCCTACAATGAGCAGTTCTTC. Its translation is CAISELGEISYNEQFF.